This T cell receptor beta chain was recorded in a study of blood T cell repertoires in COVID-19. Study as a whole: There were acute and convalescent COVID-19 samples, and they came from the United States, Italy and Spain.

Original processing notes: Nucleated cell number was recorded as an estimate derived from reference gene primer amplification. The assay was immunoSEQ multiplex PCR, and TCRdb's table has in-frame clones only and misses some. V, J and clone size are taken as reported in that table, and D and trimming were inferred from the DNA itself. Of roughly 39,000 clones in the sample, around 90% were seen once. The sample taken for sequencing was peripheral blood. This clonotype was obtained from a woman in her 70s with acute or convalescent COVID-19.

CDR3: CASSAGTGAGNTIYF. The CDR3 DNA sequence: TGTGCCAGCAGCGCTGGGACAGGGGCTGGAAACACCATATATTTT. The rearrangement joins TRBV5-5 to TRBJ1-3; 10 bases line up with TRBD1. The CDR3 runs 15 residues. The germline V gene has CDR1 SGHKS and CDR2 YYEKEE (reference sequence). The V and J ends lost 4 bases and 2 bases, in that order; junction bases with no gene match: 3.